This TCR beta chain was obtained from a study of blood T cell repertoires in COVID-19 (dated by TCRdb to the early 2020s). The study in broad terms: The collaborator samples originated in the United States, Italy and Spain and spanned the acute and convalescent phases of COVID-19. The dataset comprised deeply sampled blood TCRbeta repertoires from subjects exposed to, actively infected with, or recovered from COVID-19. The prospective study material was composed of cDNA or gDNA derived from T cells, B-cell-depleted T cells, or PBMCs. HLA class I and class II types, where available, came from metadata supplied by the sample provider rather than from assay-based typing. Samples were obtained from the ongoing ImmuneRACE study (first 160 participants) and from 1,254 subjects provided by 6 global collaborators. The repertoires were released in a freely available public database meant as a resource for research on the immune response to SARS-CoV-2. Sample metadata almost always included a de-identified subject ID, COVID-19 status, age in years and sex. Results the study describes overall, beyond this receptor: Clinical and demographic metadata were provided uncurated, with the amount varying by source and participant.

The cysteine opens and the phenylalanine closes a CDR3 of 13 amino acids. CDR3 DNA only is kept here, 39 bases in frame from base 1. Relative to germline, V is 4 bases shorter and J is 1 base shorter, with 7 bases between their ends. The germline V gene specifies MDHEN as CDR1 and SYDVKM as CDR2. TCRbeta CDR3 regions were amplified from genomic DNA using the immunoSEQ Assay, a bias-controlled multiplex PCR. Turning to the authors' computational methods: The number of nucleated cells in each sample was estimated by amplification of reference gene primers within the assay. Sequence reads were collapsed and filtered to measure the absolute abundance of every unique TCRbeta CDR3 rearrangement. For each sample, productive Simpson clonality was calculated as the square root of Simpson's diversity index across productive rearrangements. TCRdb re-hosts the immuneACCESS table, in-frame sequences only. Its copies lack some clones; in the studies checked, an unresolved V gene accounts for under half of them, and the cause for the rest is not known. V, J and clone size derive from that table, while D and trimming were established from the DNA sequence. Recorded for this sample are more than 90,000 clones; around 88% of them occurred a single time. Approximately 20% of the sample rests with the top ten.

One collaborating source in Seattle enrolled patients while the patients were actively infected and followed the patients over time throughout the course of disease. The collaborating institutions used their own protocols to collect whole blood in K2EDTA tubes. Collaborator samples were shipped for TCRbeta analysis as frozen whole blood, isolated PBMCs, or DNA extracted from either sample type. On this clone: Its antigen is still unknown. Nothing much larger sits one base from this clone, and base qualities are not available.

This TCR derives from a woman in her sixties with COVID-19, enrolled during active disease. This chain is built from TRBV28 and TRBJ1-1; no confident D gene assignment can be made. Sequenced sample: peripheral blood. The sequenced DNA is TGTGCCAGCAGTTGGTCAGGGAACACTGAAGCTTTCTTT. This sequence encodes CASSWSGNTEAFF.